Listed below are T cell receptor beta chains from one sample, sequenced in a study of human T cells and chemical hapten exposure. One entry per CDR3 protein results from TCRdb running MiXCR on the reads. In the table there are about 120,000 distinct CDR3 sequences, about 7.7% of which are singletons. Sequenced sample: whole blood. Receptors were obtained from a human donor in good health. Some clones in this sample may be carry-over from other donors' samples. Both conserved end residues are part of each CDR3. A D gene is named only where the DNA matches it firmly. Not every row has a clone size; where given, it reads once, few, many or a size class.

>many|TRBV29-1|13|TRBJ1-1|-
CSVGTLMNTEAFF
TGCAGCGTAGGGACACTCATGAACACTGAAGCTTTCTTT
>many|TRBV5-6|15|TRBJ2-1|TRBD2
CASSLEASGRGEQFF
TGTGCCAGCAGCTTGGAGGCTAGCGGGAGAGGTGAGCAGTTCTTC
>few|TRBV7-9|15|TRBJ2-1|-
CASSLGRPSYNEQFF
TGTGCCAGCAGCTTAGGGCGCCCCAGTTACAATGAGCAGTTCTTC
>many|TRBV6-2/TRBV6-3|14|TRBJ1-2|-
CASSPGIEAYGYTF
TGTGCCAGCAGCCCCGGGATAGAGGCATATGGCTACACCTTC
>once|TRBV5-1|15|TRBJ2-5|TRBD1
CASSLGTTGQETQYF
TGCGCCAGCAGCTTGGGGACGACAGGGCAAGAGACCCAGTACTTC
>few|TRBV12-3/TRBV12-4|14|TRBJ1-4|-
CAVSFGDGVEKLFF
TGTGCCGTCAGTTTCGGAGACGGGGTTGAAAAACTGTTTTTT
>-|TRBV3-1|15|TRBJ2-7|-
CASSQDPGRVKEQYF
TGTGCCAGCAGCCAAGACCCCGGCAGGGTGAAAGAGCAGTACTTC
>many|TRBV20-1|13|TRBJ2-7|TRBD1
CSAPDRGRGEQYF
TGCAGTGCGCCGGACAGGGGAAGGGGCGAGCAGTACTTC
>many|TRBV29-1|13|TRBJ2-5|TRBD1
CSVRQGAGETQYF
TGCAGCGTAAGACAGGGGGCTGGAGAGACCCAGTACTTC
>-|TRBV29-1|15|TRBJ2-6|TRBD2
CSASLGGMGANVLTF
TGCAGCGCCTCCTTGGGGGGGATGGGGGCCAACGTCCTGACTTTC
>many|TRBV4-3|15|TRBJ2-7|-
CASSQEDGQSYEQYF
TGCGCCAGCAGCCAAGAGGACGGCCAATCCTACGAGCAGTACTTC
>few|TRBV20-1|13|TRBJ2-7|TRBD2
CSARGTSPYEQYF
TGCAGTGCTAGGGGGACTAGTCCCTACGAGCAGTACTTC
>-|TRBV6-1|13|TRBJ2-4|-
CASSERGGNIQYF
TGTGCCAGCAGTGAAAGGGGGGGAAACATTCAGTACTTC
>few|TRBV6-4|15|TRBJ2-3|-
CASSEGTFSTDTQYF
TGTGCCAGCAGTGAAGGGACTTTTTCCACAGATACGCAGTATTTT
>few|TRBV25-1|20|TRBJ2-1|-
CASSEWGRGGAPLSYNEQFF
TGTGCCAGCAGTGAATGGGGCAGGGGGGGAGCTCCTCTTTCCTACAATGAGCAGTTCTTC
>many|TRBV5-5|13|TRBJ2-3|-
CASSLPDTDTQYF
TGTGCCAGCAGCTTGCCAGACACAGATACGCAGTATTTT
>many|TRBV27|14|TRBJ1-1|-
CASSLKRQNTEAFF
TGTGCCAGCAGTTTAAAGCGGCAGAACACTGAAGCTTTCTTT
>many|TRBV29-1|13|TRBJ1-1|-
CSVLPSGAAEAFF
TGCAGCGTGCTGCCTTCAGGGGCCGCCGAAGCTTTCTTT
>many|TRBV5-5|15|TRBJ2-7|TRBD2
CASSFSAGEAYEQYF
TGTGCCAGCAGCTTCTCAGCGGGGGAGGCCTACGAGCAGTACTTC
>-|TRBV5-1|14|TRBJ1-1|TRBD1
CASSPDRVNTEAFF
TGCGCCAGCAGCCCTGACAGGGTGAACACTGAAGCTTTCTTT
>many|TRBV29-1|13|TRBJ2-1|-
CSVVRTPSYEQFF
TGCAGCGTGGTCCGGACCCCTAGCTATGAGCAGTTCTTC
>many|TRBV20-1|15|TRBJ2-3|-
CSGISTEDVTDTQYF
TGCAGTGGCATTTCGACGGAGGATGTCACAGATACGCAGTATTTT
>many|TRBV20-1|15|TRBJ1-5|-
CSATTKDPSNQPQHF
TGCAGTGCTACGACGAAGGACCCTTCCAATCAGCCCCAGCATTTT
>few|TRBV27|16|TRBJ2-2|-
CASSLRLAENTGELFF
TGTGCCAGCAGTTTAAGGCTAGCCGAGAACACCGGGGAGCTGTTTTTT
>many|TRBV5-6|11|TRBJ1-1|-
CASSWGDEAFF
TGTGCCAGCAGCTGGGGGGATGAAGCTTTCTTT
>few|TRBV28|14|TRBJ2-7|TRBD1
CASNVGGPIYEQYF
TGTGCCAGCAACGTAGGGGGCCCAATCTACGAGCAGTACTTC
>many|TRBV7-2|14|TRBJ1-1|-
CASSLSGAAYEAFF
TGTGCCAGCAGCTTATCTGGGGCGGCCTATGAAGCTTTCTTT